A selection of T cell receptor beta chains follows, all from one sample in a study of CD8 T cells in Susac syndrome. MiXCR, applied by TCRdb to the immunoSEQ multiplex PCR reads, yields one record per CDR3 protein. The repertoire holds about 250,000 distinct CDR3 sequences, with roughly 93% as singletons. Material for sequencing was CD4+ T cells from PBMCs. The receptor set was obtained from a human donor with multiple sclerosis. The CDR3 runs from the conserved cysteine through the conserved F or W. D genes are given only for firm matches. Expanded clones are given a class, and other clones once, few, many or no size at all.

- | TRBJ2-1 | TRBV2 | - | CASSGRGRGFRVNEQFF | TGTGCCAGCAGTGGTCGTGGGAGGGGGTTTAGGGTCAATGAGCAGTTCTTC
- | TRBJ1-2 | TRBV29-1 | TRBD1 | CSVAGTGLYGYTF | TGCAGCGTCGCCGGGACAGGCCTTTATGGCTACACCTTC
- | TRBJ1-5 | TRBV6-6 | - | CASSYTGSRNQPQHF | TGTGCCAGCAGTTACACGGGGTCTCGCAATCAGCCCCAGCATTTT
- | TRBJ2-4 | TRBV2 | - | CASSEPDQLAKNIQYF | TGTGCCAGCAGTGAACCCGATCAGTTAGCCAAAAACATTCAGTACTTC
- | TRBJ2-5 | TRBV6-5 | - | CASSSRGTQYF | TGTGCCAGCAGTTCAAGAGGGACCCAGTACTTC
- | TRBJ2-1 | TRBV12-3/TRBV12-4 | - | CASNQKAGLYLFF | TGTGCCAGCAACCAAAAGGCGGGACTCTATCTGTTCTTC
- | TRBJ2-2 | TRBV13 | - | CASSPRRRSGELFF | TGTGCCAGCAGCCCTCGCCGGCGGTCCGGGGAGCTGTTTTTT
- | TRBJ2-1 | TRBV19 | - | CASRDSSSYNEQFF | TGTGCCAGTCGGGACTCGAGCTCCTACAATGAGCAGTTCTTC
- | TRBJ2-7 | TRBV5-1 | - | CASSFGGLGEGYEQYF | TGCGCCAGCAGCTTTGGAGGACTGGGCGAAGGATACGAGCAGTACTTC
- | TRBJ2-1 | TRBV20-1 | - | CSARRSGAAREQFF | TGCAGTGCTAGAAGGAGCGGAGCGGCCCGTGAGCAGTTCTTC
- | TRBJ2-5 | TRBV29-1 | - | CSVDEAQYF | TGCAGCGTCGATGAAGCCCAGTACTTC
- | TRBJ2-7 | TRBV7-2 | - | CASSSLRGGAEYEQYF | TGTGCCAGCAGCTCCCTCAGGGGAGGGGCGGAGTACGAGCAGTACTTC
- | TRBJ1-5 | TRBV28 | - | CASRPTSNQPQHF | TGTGCCAGCAGACCGACAAGCAATCAGCCCCAGCATTTT
- | TRBJ2-1 | TRBV29-1 | - | CSVELGAAEQFF | TGCAGCGTTGAGCTTGGGGCCGCGGAGCAGTTCTTC
- | TRBJ2-1 | TRBV20-1 | - | CSARQDLYNEQFF | TGCAGTGCTAGACAGGACCTCTACAATGAGCAGTTCTTC
- | TRBJ2-3 | TRBV6-6 | - | CASSYSKHTDTQYF | TGTGCCAGCAGTTACTCGAAGCACACAGATACGCAGTATTTT
- | TRBJ2-3 | TRBV5-1 | - | CATAGPGRSTDTQYF | TGCGCCACAGCCGGCCCAGGGCGATCCACAGATACGCAGTATTTT
- | TRBJ2-3 | TRBV28 | - | CASSSSGALTDTQYF | TGTGCCAGCAGTTCCTCGGGGGCTCTCACAGATACGCAGTATTTT
few | TRBJ2-3 | TRBV6-1 | TRBD1 | CASKTDRVLADTQYF | TGTGCCAGCAAAACAGACAGGGTTCTCGCAGATACGCAGTATTTT
- | TRBJ1-2 | TRBV5-1 | - | CASSLVANQDGYTF | TGCGCCAGCAGCTTGGTTGCAAACCAGGATGGCTACACCTTC
- | TRBJ2-7 | TRBV3-1 | - | CASSHPGAGGEQYF | TGTGCCAGCAGCCACCCCGGGGCCGGGGGCGAGCAGTACTTC
- | TRBJ2-3 | TRBV29-1 | TRBD1 | CSVLGTVKERVTDTQYF | TGCAGCGTACTGGGGACAGTTAAAGAGAGGGTCACAGATACGCAGTATTTT
- | TRBJ2-5 | TRBV24-1 | TRBD1 | CATSDLGKGAVTETQYF | TGTGCCACCAGTGATTTAGGAAAGGGGGCGGTCACGGAGACCCAGTACTTC
once | TRBJ2-5 | TRBV2 | - | CASRALTGRETQYF | TGTGCCAGCAGGGCCCTGACGGGCCGGGAGACCCAGTACTTC
once | TRBJ2-4 | TRBV7-2 | - | CASSFRDVQYF | TGTGCCAGCAGCTTCAGGGACGTGCAGTACTTC
- | TRBJ2-1 | TRBV30 | - | CAWSLGGASSNNEQFF | TGTGCCTGGAGTCTCGGAGGAGCTAGCTCGAACAATGAGCAGTTCTTC
- | TRBJ1-6 | TRBV4-1 | TRBD1 | CASSQEGARRGGSPLHF | TGCGCCAGCAGCCAAGAGGGAGCCCGCAGGGGGGGATCACCCCTCCACTTT
- | TRBJ2-1 | TRBV24-1 | TRBD1 | CATSDSIRDRENNEQFF | TGTGCCACCAGTGATTCCATCCGGGACAGAGAGAACAATGAGCAGTTCTTC
- | TRBJ2-3 | TRBV30 | - | CAWTRRGLGTDTQYF | TGTGCCTGGACCCGGCGGGGATTGGGCACAGATACGCAGTATTTT
- | TRBJ2-4 | TRBV12-3/TRBV12-4 | TRBD2 | CASSSRLAGGPSAKNIQYF | TGTGCCAGCAGTTCCCGACTAGCGGGAGGGCCCTCGGCCAAAAACATTCAGTACTTC
- | TRBJ1-5 | TRBV7-2 | - | CASSLEVGRGQPQHF | TGTGCCAGCAGCTTAGAGGTCGGCAGGGGTCAGCCCCAGCATTTT
- | TRBJ2-4 | TRBV11-2 | - | CASSLGERQTPNLAKNIQYF | TGTGCCAGCAGCTTAGGGGAGCGACAGACCCCGAATCTAGCCAAAAACATTCAGTACTTC
- | TRBJ2-1 | TRBV5-1 | - | CASSSLAAEEQFF | TGCGCCAGCAGCAGTTTAGCGGCAGAAGAGCAGTTCTTC
once | TRBJ2-1 | TRBV4-2 | - | CASSQSTSGLNEQFF | TGTGCCAGCAGCCAATCAACTTCCGGGCTAAATGAGCAGTTCTTC
- | TRBJ1-5 | TRBV29-1 | - | CSVGAGDNQPQHF | TGCAGCGTTGGGGCAGGGGATAATCAGCCCCAGCATTTT
- | TRBJ2-7 | TRBV11-2 | - | CASSARQGSYEQYF | TGTGCCAGCAGCGCACGGCAAGGCTCCTACGAGCAGTACTTC
- | TRBJ2-1 | TRBV29-1 | - | CSVSQSSYNEQFF | TGCAGCGTTTCACAGAGCTCCTACAATGAGCAGTTCTTC
- | TRBJ2-7 | TRBV7-2 | - | CASSLPGSYEQYF | TGTGCCAGCAGCTTACCGGGGTCCTACGAGCAGTACTTC
- | TRBJ2-5 | TRBV7-2 | - | CASTFSETQYF | TGTGCCAGCACTTTCTCGGAGACCCAGTACTTC
- | TRBJ2-7 | TRBV5-1 | TRBD2 | CASSSGLAGSTTYEQYF | TGCGCCAGCAGCTCGGGACTAGCGGGATCAACTACCTACGAGCAGTACTTC
- | TRBJ2-3 | TRBV6-5 | TRBD2 | CASRPGLAGGTQYF | TGTGCCAGTCGACCGGGACTAGCGGGGGGTACGCAGTATTTT
- | TRBJ2-5 | TRBV11-1 | - | CASSVGQLETQYF | TGTGCCAGCAGCGTGGGCCAGCTGGAGACCCAGTACTTC
- | TRBJ1-6 | TRBV19 | - | CASRTGTSNSPLHF | TGTGCCAGTCGGACCGGGACCTCTAATTCACCCCTCCACTTT
- | TRBJ1-1 | TRBV20-1 | - | CSASFTEAFF | TGCAGTGCTAGCTTCACTGAAGCTTTCTTT
- | TRBJ2-5 | TRBV7-2 | - | CASSLGSGEYF | TGTGCCAGCAGCTTAGGTAGCGGAGAGTACTTC